These 4 T cell receptor beta chains share one sample of origin, sequenced in a study of T cells in Graves' hyperthyroidism and ophthalmopathy. Amplification of TCR beta CDR3 regions used RNA as the template. A set of HTBI primers served as the primers for a first-round RT-PCR of the TCR CDR3. Using its own MiXCR run on the multiplex PCR reads, TCRdb lists one record per CDR3 protein. The table has about 640,000 distinct CDR3 sequences, less than 25% seen once; the top ten hold 34%. Input material: blood. These receptors all stem from a man aged 25 to 40 with Graves' ophthalmopathy.

The CDR3 DNA follows: TGTGCCAGCAGGGGCCTGGCGGACAGCGGGGAAGAGCAGTACTTC. Protein sequence: CASRGLADSGEEQYF. The chain employs TRBV6-1 and TRBJ2-7; D perhaps matches TRBD2 (7 bases). CDR1 is MNHNS, CDR2 SASEGT, per germline. Trimming removed 6 bases at V and 7 bases at J, with 22 bases between. This CDR3 has 15 amino acids.

This rearrangement joins TRBV4-1 to TRBJ2-2; the match to TRBD2 covers 11 bases. Germline CDR1 and CDR2: MGHRA and YSYEKL. V shed 3 bases, J shed 3 bases, and the junction held 6 bases outside the gene matches. This CDR3 region has 17 residues. This chain's CDR3 is CASSQVTSGMDTGELFF. The CDR3 DNA reads as TGCGCCAGCAGCCAGGTGACTAGCGGGATGGACACCGGGGAGCTGTTTTTT.

This clonotype was detected many times. The V and J genes are TRBV11-2 and TRBJ2-3, with 10 bases lining up with TRBD2. Trimming removed 5 bases from V and 4 bases from J; junction bases left unmatched: 6. CDR1 is SGHAT, CDR2 FQNNGV, per germline. The CDR3 totals 15 residues. CDR3 amino acids: CASSPPGLAADTQYF. The DNA for the CDR3 is TGTGCCAGCAGCCCGCCCGGACTAGCGGCAGATACGCAGTATTTT.

This clonotype has a count of ten or more. This chain joins TRBV12-3 or TRBV12-4 and TRBJ2-4; D is undetermined. V gave up 6 bases and J gave up 8 bases, with 20 bases separating them. This CDR3 contains 15 residues. CDR3 loop: CASRPNGGKRDIQYF. The CDR3 DNA sequence: TGTGCCAGCAGGCCGAATGGTGGGAAAAGGGACATTCAGTACTTC.